This T cell receptor beta chain was found in a study of STAT5B mutations in CD4+ large granular lymphocyte leukemia. Notes on the study in general: Top patient clones used TRBV06 genes more often: 8/27 versus 2/35 in controls. CD4-sorted patient repertoires seemed more clonal than healthy CD4+ repertoires. Higher CD4+ than CD8+ T-LGLL clonality might reflect small sample size.

Trimming removed 5 bases at V and 1 base at J, with 13 bases between. Germline CDR1 reads SEHNR; CDR2 reads FQNEAQ (reference sequence). This CDR3 comprises 15 residues. A word on this clone: The antigen is unknown.

TCRdb keeps only in-frame clones here, not all; method: immunoSEQ multiplex PCR. The table has roughly 36,000 clones, around 88% seen once. The TCR sequence derives from a human donor in good health. The rearrangement joins TRBV7-9 to TRBJ2-3, with a tentative D call TRBD2 (6 bases). Material: CD4+ T cells from blood buffy coats. CDR3 nucleotide sequence: TGTGCCAGCAGCGAAGGGGCTAGCGGCACAGATACGCAGTATTTT. Amino acids: CASSEGASGTDTQYF.